Below, 17 T cell receptor beta chains from the same sample are listed, as sequenced in a study of PD-1 blockade in classical Hodgkin lymphoma. Documented time point: newly diagnosed, previously untreated cHL patient sample. Here immunoSEQ multiplex PCR was the method, and the copy in TCRdb shows in-frame clones only, minus some. The profile covers 70,000 or so clones, with 93% appearing a single time and about 2.8% taken by the ten largest. What was sequenced was peripheral blood mononuclear cells (PBMCs). The receptors stem from a human donor with classical Hodgkin lymphoma.

The rearrangement links TRBV6-1 to TRBJ2-1; 10 bases map to TRBD2. V dropped 4 bases and J dropped 1; count of bases not matched to a gene: 1. Germline V gives CDR1 MNHNS, CDR2 SASEGT. The CDR3 runs to 15 residues. CDR3 bases: TGTGCCAGCAGTGTTAGCGGGGGGTCCTACAATGAGCAGTTCTTC. Its protein product is CASSVSGGSYNEQFF.

Here the CDR3 reads CATSSRPGQGAPDTF. CDR3 DNA: TGTGCCACCAGCAGTAGGCCGGGACAGGGGGCGCCTGACACCTTC. V gene TRBV15 combines with J gene TRBJ1-2; 12 positions agree with TRBD1. From germline, CDR1 is LNHNV and CDR2 YYDKDF (reference sequence). V was pared by 3 bases and J by 12 bases, with 11 bases of the junction left unmatched. CDR3 length equals 15 residues.

The V gene is TRBV28, the J gene TRBJ1-6; TRBD1 matches 8 bases. Germline assignment: CDR1 MDHEN and CDR2 SYDVKM. The CDR3 runs to 13 residues. V gave up 6 bases and J gave up 8 bases; unmatched junction bases: 3. CDR3 in amino acids: CASSLTGDSPLHF. As DNA, the CDR3 is TGTGCCAGCAGCTTGACAGGGGATTCACCCCTCCACTTT.

This clone occurred once. CDR3 coding DNA: TGTGCCAGCAGCTTAGATAGGACAGGGAACGAGCAGTACTTC. This encodes CASSLDRTGNEQYF. This chain joins TRBV7-6 and TRBJ2-7; TRBD1 matches at 8 bases. Germline V gene sequence: CDR1 SGHVS, CDR2 FNYEAQ. This CDR3 is built from 14 residues. Trimming removed 1 base from V and 5 bases from J; junction bases left unmatched: 4.

The genes are TRBV4-1 and TRBJ1-5; D is possibly TRBD1 (6 bases). There are 16 residues in the CDR3. The germline V gene encodes CDR1 MGHRA and CDR2 YSYEKL. V was shortened by 0 bases and J by 1 base, with 10 bases between the two germline ends. CDR3 bases: TGCGCCAGCAGCCAAGATCGGGGGGCCAGCAATCAGCCCCAGCATTTT. Amino acid sequence: CASSQDRGASNQPQHF.

This chain joins TRBV10-2 and TRBJ1-2, with 10 bases that match TRBD1. J gave up 8 bases and V 10 bases, and 7 bases lay outside the gene matches. This CDR3 comprises 12 residues. Germline loops: CDR1 WSHSY, CDR2 SAAADI. DNA for the CDR3: TGCGCCATACGGGACAGGGGAGAGGGCTACACCTTC. This gives the protein CAIRDRGEGYTF.

The rearrangement uses TRBV7-2 and TRBJ1-4, with D possibly TRBD1 on 6 matching bases. This CDR3 has 14 amino acids. Per the germline V gene, CDR1 is SGHTA and CDR2 is FQGNSA. V was cut by 5 bases and J by 7 bases, with 14 bases left in between. The CDR3 reads CASSPQGRVEKLFF. In DNA form, the CDR3 reads TGTGCCAGCAGCCCCCAGGGGCGGGTTGAAAAACTGTTTTTT.

This chain joins TRBV20-1 and TRBJ2-5; D is perhaps TRBD1 (6 bases). CDR3 length: 11 residues. V was trimmed by 5 bases and J by 9 bases, leaving 13 bases between them. Per germline, CDR1 DFQATT and CDR2 SNEGSKA (reference sequence). Here the CDR3 reads CSASTPGAQYF. CDR3 nucleotide sequence: TGCAGTGCTTCTACCCCAGGGGCCCAGTACTTC.

This clone was picked up a small number of times. The V call is TRBV2, the J call TRBJ1-5; no firm D call. The CDR3 is made up of 14 amino acids. With 6 bases removed from V and 1 base from J, the gap between germline ends came to 10 bases. Germline CDR1 reads SNHLY; CDR2 reads FYNNEI. CDR3 DNA: TGTGCCAGCAGGCGGGGAGGGAGCAATCAGCCCCAGCATTTT. Its protein is CASRRGGSNQPQHF.

The chain uses TRBV12-5 and TRBJ2-3; D unclear. Germline CDR1 and CDR2: LGHNT and FRNRAP. The CDR3 length is 15 residues. Trimming stripped 0 bases from V and 2 bases from J, with 9 bases between. This CDR3 is CASGLVNGPTDTQYF. CDR3 nucleotide sequence: TGTGCTAGTGGTTTGGTAAATGGGCCCACAGATACGCAGTATTTT.

This clone has only one observation. V is TRBV9 and J is TRBJ2-3; 10 nucleotides line up with TRBD2. The V and J ends lost 2 bases and 2 bases, in that order; junction bases with no gene match: 11. CDR1 and CDR2 (germline): SGDLS, YYNGEE. The CDR3 contains 18 residues. Written as DNA, the CDR3 is TGTGCCAGCAGCGTCGAGCTAGCGGGGGCCGGGGTCACAGATACGCAGTATTTT. It specifies CASSVELAGAGVTDTQYF.

The V gene is TRBV5-4, the J gene TRBJ2-7; 10 bases match TRBD1. This CDR3 comprises 15 residues. Germline V gives CDR1 SGHNT, CDR2 YYREEE (reference sequence). J was trimmed by 3 bases and V by 0 bases; bases with no gene match: 3. The CDR3 protein is CASSLGTGGDYEQYF. Here the CDR3 DNA reads TGTGCCAGCAGCTTGGGGACAGGGGGGGACTACGAGCAGTACTTC. The full variable domain, with the rest looked up from reference TRBV5-4 and TRBJ2-7, is ETGVTQSPTHLIKTRGQQVTLRCSSQSGHNTVSWYQQALGQGPQFIFQYYREEENGRGNFPPRFSGLQFPNYSSELNVNALELDDSALYLCASSLGTGGDYEQYFGPGTRLTVT.

V usage is TRBV6-5 and J usage is TRBJ1-1, with 8 bases matching TRBD1. The CDR3 spans 14 residues. The trim removed 7 bases at V and 3 bases at J, leaving 7 bases unmatched. The germline gives CDR1 MNHEY, CDR2 SVGAGI. The DNA of the CDR3 is TGTGCCAGCACCCAGGGGGCGCGGGACACTGAAGCTTTCTTT. Its protein is CASTQGARDTEAFF.

The chain carries TRBV28 and TRBJ1-5; D might be TRBD1 (6 bases). The germline V and J ends were trimmed by 6 bases and 1 base, with 13 bases remaining between them. CDR3 size: 15 residues. The germline gives CDR1 MDHEN, CDR2 SYDVKM. The CDR3 spells CASRGVGGSNQPQHF. CDR3 nucleotides: TGTGCCAGCAGGGGGGTAGGGGGAAGCAATCAGCCCCAGCATTTT.

The rearrangement uses TRBV19 and TRBJ1-5; 9 bases match TRBD1. This CDR3 is built from 15 residues. J lost 5 bases, V lost 3 bases, and 5 bases had no gene match. CDR1 and CDR2 from the germline V gene are LNHDA and SQIVND (reference sequence). The CDR3 spells CASSILTGGYQPQHF. The CDR3 DNA sequence: TGTGCCAGTAGTATCCTGACAGGGGGATATCAGCCCCAGCATTTT.

The V and J genes are TRBV5-1 and TRBJ2-1; a possible D gene is TRBD1 (6 bases). V gave up 4 bases and J gave up 0 bases, with 11 bases separating them. The CDR3 runs 15 residues. Per the germline V gene, CDR1 is SGHRS and CDR2 is YFSETQ. The CDR3 is CASSPGQISYNEQFF. The CDR3 DNA reads TGCGCCAGCAGCCCGGGACAAATCTCCTACAATGAGCAGTTCTTC.

The chain has TRBV7-2 and TRBJ2-3, with D perhaps matching TRBD1 or TRBD2 (5 bases each). Trimming pared 7 bases from V and 2 bases from J, leaving 16 bases between. CDR1 and CDR2 (germline): SGHTA, FQGNSA. The CDR3 is 15 residues long. This CDR3 reads CASTPWGTYTDTQYF. The CDR3 DNA reads as TGTGCCAGCACCCCGTGGGGGACCTACACAGATACGCAGTATTTT.